This is a list of T cell receptor beta chains from one sample in a study of Ad26.COV2.S vaccination and SARS-CoV-2 variants. The table came from immunoSEQ multiplex PCR; TCRdb's copy has only in-frame clones and leaves some out. Of hundreds of thousands of clones in the sample, around 83% were seen once. The sample was peripheral blood, taken in a trial of Ad26.COV2.S vaccine versus placebo. The receptors here all came from a person between 18 and 65 years old who received the Ad26.COV2.S COVID-19 vaccine or a placebo. Both conserved end residues are part of each CDR3. A D gene is named only where the DNA matches it firmly. A row's size may be missing; if present it is once, few, many or a size class.

TRBJ2-7,.,.,TRBV5-5,CASSSQTGPEFQYF,TGTGCCAGCAGCTCCCAAACGGGGCCCGAGTTTCAGTACTTC
TRBJ1-1,.,TRBD1,TRBV5-1,CASSYGTGNTEAFF,TGCGCCAGCAGTTACGGGACAGGGAACACTGAAGCTTTCTTT
TRBJ2-7,.,TRBD1,TRBV4-1,CASSRSIGTGNTDKVEQYF,TGCGCCAGCAGCCGTTCTATCGGGACAGGGAATACAGATAAGGTCGAGCAGTACTTC
TRBJ2-3,.,.,TRBV9,CASSGGHGSADTQYF,TGTGCCAGCAGCGGGGGCCACGGGAGCGCAGATACGCAGTATTTT
TRBJ2-5,.,.,TRBV6-2/TRBV6-3,CASSPRGRQETQYF,TGTGCCAGCAGTCCCCGGGGTCGACAAGAGACCCAGTACTTC
TRBJ1-6,.,TRBD1,TRBV29-1,CSVGDRGSPLHF,TGCAGCGTAGGGGACAGGGGCTCACCCCTCCACTTT
TRBJ2-7,.,.,TRBV6-2/TRBV6-3,CASSSGDHYEQYF,TGTGCCAGCAGTTCGGGGGATCACTACGAGCAGTACTTC
TRBJ2-7,.,TRBD2,TRBV15,CATSRDLRTSSYEQYF,TGTGCCACCAGCAGAGATCTTCGGACTAGTTCCTACGAGCAGTACTTC
TRBJ2-1,.,.,TRBV6-5,CASTRDPYNEQFF,TGTGCCAGCACTCGGGACCCCTACAATGAGCAGTTCTTC
TRBJ1-2,once,.,TRBV5-1,CASSLDQHSGYTF,TGCGCCAGCAGCTTGGACCAACATAGTGGCTACACCTTC
TRBJ2-7,.,TRBD2,TRBV7-2,CARLSGGATYEQYF,TGTGCCAGACTAAGCGGGGGGGCCACCTACGAGCAGTACTTC
TRBJ2-5,.,.,TRBV11-1,CASRLLAGGAQYF,TGTGCCAGCAGGTTACTAGCTGGAGGGGCCCAGTACTTC
TRBJ2-6,.,.,TRBV18,CASSQGASGANVLTF,TGTGCCAGCTCACAGGGAGCCTCTGGGGCCAACGTCCTGACTTTC
TRBJ1-3,.,.,TRBV6-1,CASSEARGGVVFYSGNTIYF,TGTGCCAGCAGTGAAGCGCGGGGAGGGGTGGTATTTTACTCTGGAAACACCATATATTTT
TRBJ1-1,.,.,TRBV4-2,CASSPQGYMNTEAFF,TGTGCCAGCAGCCCCCAGGGTTACATGAACACTGAAGCTTTCTTT